The TCR beta chain described here comes from a study of Graves' ophthalmopathy and Graves' hyperthyroidism. Using RNA transcripts, the TCR beta CDR3 regions were amplified. After a first-round RT-PCR with HTBI primers, a second-round multiplex PCR was run. TCRdb called the multiplex PCR reads again in MiXCR, with one record for every CDR3 protein. The table shows around 470,000 distinct CDR3 sequences, with 13% to 15% occurring only once. This clonotype appeared many times. CDR1 is LNHDA and CDR2 is SQIVND in the germline V gene (reference sequence). The V and J ends lost 4 bases and 2 bases respectively, with 8 bases between them. The CDR3 totals 13 residues.

Input material: blood. The J gene is TRBJ2-5, the V gene TRBV19; tentative D call: TRBD1 (6 bases). The source is a young woman with Graves' ophthalmopathy. The CDR3 loop reads CASSRTVQETQYF. CDR3 bases: TGTGCCAGTAGTAGGACAGTTCAAGAGACCCAGTACTTC.